This TCR beta chain derives from a study of blood T cell repertoires in COVID-19. The germline V and J ends were trimmed by 7 bases and 6 bases, with 18 bases remaining between them. The CDR3 is 14 amino acids. Per the germline V gene, CDR1 is MNHEY and CDR2 is SMNVEV (reference sequence). In the authors' workflow: Estimates of nucleated cell counts were drawn from the amplification of reference gene primers. This table comes from immunoSEQ multiplex PCR, and its TCRdb copy is limited to in-frame clones, with some not included. The V and J calls and clone size come from that table; D and trimming were worked out from the DNA. The sample lists about 40,000 clones; over 70% were seen once.

This TCR came from a woman between 70 and 85 years old with acute or convalescent COVID-19. The J gene is TRBJ1-1, the V gene TRBV27; no definite D call. The sample was peripheral blood. The CDR3 nucleotides read TGTGCCAGCACCGACCGGGCGGGAAACTCTGAAGCTTTCTTT. It translates to CASTDRAGNSEAFF.